One and the same sample provided the 4 T cell receptor beta chains below, sequenced in a study of CD8+ T cells in alopecia areata. Sequencing relied on a cDNA template that was reverse transcribed from extracted RNA. Clones were read by immunoSEQ multiplex PCR, and TCRdb kept only the in-frame ones, dropping some. Counted here are 40,000 to 45,000 clones, roughly 92% occurring once; the ten biggest clones make up 18%. The treatment denotes: oral pan-JAK inhibitor, 5-10 mg twice daily. This sample comprised CD8+ T cells sorted from blood, obtained at week 24, from a patient treated with tofacitinib. The source is a human donor with alopecia areata.

V gene TRBV29-1 combines with J gene TRBJ2-2; D possibly corresponds to TRBD1 (5 bases). The CDR3 contains 12 residues. The germline V and J ends were trimmed by 5 bases and 4 bases, with 8 bases remaining between them. Germline V lookup: CDR1 SQVTM, CDR2 ANQGSEA. CDR3 coding DNA: TGCAGCGTTATCAGGGCCACCGGGGAGCTGTTTTTT. Protein sequence: CSVIRATGELFF.

The chain has TRBV7-9 and TRBJ2-1; D remains ambiguous. The CDR3 sequence is 18 residues long. V lost 5 bases and J lost 1, with 21 bases in between. Per the germline V gene, CDR1 is SEHNR and CDR2 is FQNEAQ (reference sequence). The CDR3, as DNA: TGTGCCAGCAGCCCCCCCCTCGGTCAGGCCAATTCCTACAATGAGCAGTTCTTC. Protein product: CASSPPLGQANSYNEQFF.

As regards this clone: The sample has other DNA sequences that encode this CDR3 too. This chain uses TRBV7-9 with TRBJ2-7; D is possibly TRBD1 (5 bases). The length of the CDR3 is 14 residues. V dropped 5 bases and J dropped 1 base, with 12 bases sitting between them. Germline V CDR1 and CDR2: SEHNR, FQNEAQ (reference sequence). The CDR3 region has the DNA TGTGCCAGCAGCCCCGACAGCCCTTCCTACGAGCAGTACTTC. It is translated as CASSPDSPSYEQYF.

This chain joins TRBV27 and TRBJ1-5; 7 bases agree with TRBD1. The V gene's germline CDR1 is MNHEY and CDR2 SMNVEV (reference sequence). Trimming took 7 bases from V and 0 from J; bases not matched to a gene: 9. The CDR3 extends over 16 amino acids. This chain's CDR3 is CASIPDRPYSNQPQHF. CDR3 coding DNA: TGTGCCAGCATCCCGGACAGGCCATATAGCAATCAGCCCCAGCATTTT.